This entry lists 16 T cell receptor beta chains sequenced from one sample in a study of blood T cells in healthy people across ages. A second PCR, run for about 7 to 11 cycles, used a sample-barcoded 5' primer plus a J-beta primer mix. TCRdb ran MiXCR on the 5' RACE reads and lists one entry per CDR3 protein. The sample contains 800,000 or so distinct CDR3 sequences, more than 20% of which appear only once. Separately, the same data were catalogued under a study of T cells of mothers and their children.

Sequences were obtained from blood. These receptors were taken from a boy younger than 18 in good health.

This sequence joins TRBV7-9 and TRBJ1-5, with 7 nucleotides matching TRBD1. The V segment lost 3 bases and the J segment 2 bases; nucleotides outside the gene matches: 10. In germline, CDR1 is SEHNR, CDR2 FQNEAQ (reference sequence). The CDR3 runs 17 residues. The CDR3 region is CASSFFRDGQGNQPQHF. The CDR3 DNA reads as TGTGCCAGCAGCTTTTTTAGGGACGGACAGGGCAATCAGCCCCAGCATTTT.

About this clonotype itself: This could be a read error, since a much larger clone is one nucleotide away. Here the CDR3 reads CASNGEKWGANYGYTF. Here the CDR3 DNA reads TGTGCCAGCAACGGAGAGAAATGGGGAGCTAACTATGGCTACACCTTC. The chain uses TRBV9 and TRBJ1-2; D not certain. CDR3 length equals 16 residues. CDR1 is SGDLS, CDR2 YYNGEE, per germline. V lost 6 bases and J 0 bases, leaving 18 bases between the germline ends.

The rearrangement links TRBV20-1 to TRBJ2-4; 8 bases line up with TRBD1. The CDR3 consists of 17 residues. J lost 0 bases, V lost 3 bases, and 10 bases had no gene match. Germline assignment: CDR1 DFQATT and CDR2 SNEGSKA (reference sequence). CDR3 sequence reads: CSARPDRDRLAKNIQYF. Written as DNA, the CDR3 is TGCAGTGCTAGGCCGGACCGGGACAGGCTAGCCAAAAACATTCAGTACTTC.

This sequence joins TRBV27 and TRBJ2-7; D call uncertain. The V end was cut by 3 bases, the J end by 7 bases, with 10 bases between. Germline lookup yields CDR1 MNHEY and CDR2 SMNVEV (reference sequence). The CDR3 consists of 12 residues. CDR3 in DNA: TGTGCCAGCAGTTTCTCCTCGGGTGAGCAGTACTTC. This gives the protein CASSFSSGEQYF.

This clonotype was seen ten or more times. The chain employs TRBV6-2 or TRBV6-3 and TRBJ2-7; a possible D gene is TRBD1 (6 bases). Germline CDR1 and CDR2: MNHEY and SVGEGT. CDR3 size: 12 residues. Trimming cost V 5 bases and J 1 base, with 6 bases left between them. The CDR3 here is CASSGQSYEQYF. CDR3 DNA sequence: TGTGCCAGCAGTGGACAGTCCTACGAGCAGTACTTC.

The V call is TRBV6-5, the J call TRBJ2-7, with 7 bases lining up with TRBD1. The trim removed 6 bases at V and 1 base at J, leaving 9 bases unmatched. The CDR3 spans 15 residues. The V gene's germline CDR1 is MNHEY and CDR2 SVGAGI. The CDR3 here is CASRREQGPSYEQYF. The CDR3 DNA reads as TGTGCCAGCAGACGCGAACAGGGGCCTTCCTACGAGCAGTACTTC.

The table lists this clonotype with a few counts. The chain links TRBV5-1 to TRBJ1-1, with TRBD1 identical over 9 bases. V lost 0 bases and J lost 7; bases outside the gene matches: 10. Germline V CDR1 and CDR2: SGHRS, YFSETQ. There are 16 residues in the CDR3. Here the CDR3 DNA reads TGCGCCAGCAGCTTGGCGGCTGGGACAGGGTTGTTTGAAGCTTTCTTT. It translates to CASSLAAGTGLFEAFF.

This clonotype turned up a few times. The rearrangement joins TRBV6-6 to TRBJ2-1; 8 bases agree with TRBD2. This CDR3 is built from 16 residues. Germline loops: CDR1 MNHNY, CDR2 SVGAGI (reference sequence). V shed 6 bases and J 5 bases; nucleotides not matched to a gene: 12. CDR3 DNA: TGTGCCAGCAGCAATTATCAGCGGGAGCCCCACAATGAGCAGTTCTTC. Protein sequence: CASSNYQREPHNEQFF.

There are a few counts of this clonotype. The chain recombines TRBV4-3 with TRBJ2-5, with unresolved D. V gave up 0 bases and J gave up 11 bases, with 22 bases separating them. Germline V CDR1 and CDR2: LGHNA, YSLEER. This CDR3 region has 16 residues. The CDR3 sequence: CASSQDRAILGREQYF. The CDR3 DNA follows: TGCGCCAGCAGCCAAGATCGGGCGATCCTGGGTAGAGAGCAGTACTTC.

J is TRBJ1-5 and V is TRBV6-2 or TRBV6-3; D is possibly TRBD1 (5 bases). The CDR3 length is 20 residues. CDR1 and CDR2 from the germline V gene are MNHEY and SVGEGT. Trimming stripped 0 bases from V and 4 bases from J, with 25 bases between. The CDR3 region has the DNA TGTGCCAGCAGTTACTCCTTCGGGCAGCGCCTAGAGGGGAGGAATCAGCCCCAGCATTTT. Its protein product is CASSYSFGQRLEGRNQPQHF.

The V gene is TRBV7-2, the J gene TRBJ2-1; D is perhaps TRBD2 (6 bases). CDR3 length: 17 residues. V was pared by 2 bases and J by 5 bases, with 19 bases between. Looked up from germline, CDR1 is SGHTA and CDR2 is FQGNSA. CDR3 in amino acids: CASSLRWSSGNNNEQFF. DNA of the CDR3: TGTGCCAGCAGCTTAAGGTGGAGTAGCGGCAATAACAATGAGCAGTTCTTC.

This clonotype came up a few times. The V and J genes are TRBV5-6 and TRBJ2-7; perhaps TRBD1 as D (7 bases). This CDR3 region has 12 residues. Trimming pared 4 bases from V and 7 bases from J, leaving 12 bases between. Germline CDR1 reads SGHDT; CDR2 reads YYEEEE. CDR3 coding DNA: TGTGCCAGCAGCATCCAGGGGGGAGAGCAGTACTTC. Residues: CASSIQGGEQYF.

This chain joins TRBV29-1 and TRBJ2-1; TRBD2 matches 8 bases. The CDR3 has 13 amino acids. Germline CDR1 is SQVTM and CDR2 is ANQGSEA. The J segment lost 9 bases and the V segment lost 2 bases, leaving 6 bases of the junction unmatched. The DNA of the CDR3 is TGCAGCGTTGAAAAGGGACTAGGCGGTGAGCAGTTCTTC. Amino acids: CSVEKGLGGEQFF.

The chain links TRBV28 to TRBJ2-5, with 7 bases matching TRBD1. The DNA end lines up better with TRBJ2-7; the J call may be wrong. This CDR3 has 14 amino acids. The germline V gene encodes CDR1 MDHEN and CDR2 SYDVKM. This CDR3 reads CASREQGSSYEQYF. CDR3 bases: TGTGCCAGCAGGGAACAGGGGTCCTCCTACGAGCAGTACTTC.

CDR3 sequence reads: CASSPSTGPDYEQYF. CDR3 in DNA: TGCGCCAGCAGCCCCAGTACAGGGCCCGACTACGAGCAGTACTTC. The chain recombines TRBV5-1 with TRBJ2-7; TRBD1 might be the D (6 bases). The germline V and J ends were trimmed by 4 bases and 3 bases, with 17 bases remaining between them. The germline gives CDR1 SGHRS, CDR2 YFSETQ. This CDR3 has 15 amino acids.

The chain is built from TRBV12-3 or TRBV12-4 and TRBJ2-2; the D is unclear. Trimming took off 3 bases at V and 3 bases at J, with 11 bases between the two ends. The CDR3 totals 15 residues. In DNA, the CDR3 is TGTGCCAGCAGTTTGGAGCTTAGGGACACCGGGGAGCTGTTTTTT. It codes for CASSLELRDTGELFF.